This is a list of T cell receptor beta chains from one sample in a study of blood T cell repertoires in COVID-19. TCRdb's copy holds only in-frame clones and misses some; the assay was immunoSEQ multiplex PCR. The sample carries about 220,000 clones, 80% to 85% recorded once. Input material: peripheral blood. The origin of the receptors is a woman younger than 45 who had recovered from COVID-19. Each CDR3 is given with its conserved first and last residue. D genes are given only for firm matches. Rows may omit the clone size; those that give it use once, few, many or a size class.

clone_size	v_call	d_call	j_call	cdr3_aa	cdr3_nt
few	TRBV12-3/TRBV12-4	TRBD1	TRBJ2-2	CASSSGGTGELFF	TGTGCCAGCAGTTCAGGGGGTACCGGGGAGCTGTTTTTT
.	TRBV28	TRBD2	TRBJ2-7	CASSGMSGRLHEQYF	TGTGCCAGCAGTGGGATGAGCGGGAGGCTCCACGAGCAGTACTTC
.	TRBV27	.	TRBJ1-2	CASSLWGSSYGYTF	TGTGCCAGCAGTTTATGGGGCAGTTCCTATGGCTACACCTTC
.	TRBV3-1/TRBV3-2	.	TRBJ1-1	CASSQDYRRLGGQDTEAFF	TGTGCCAGCAGCCAAGATTATCGGCGTCTTGGAGGGCAGGACACTGAAGCTTTCTTT
.	TRBV7-3	.	TRBJ2-7	CASSLTLVKRGFGSTAYEQYF	TGTGCCAGCAGCTTAACGTTGGTAAAAAGGGGGTTCGGGTCAACTGCCTACGAGCAGTACTTC
once	TRBV3-1/TRBV3-2	.	TRBJ2-7	CASSQYRDLRGPEQYF	TGTGCCAGCAGCCAGTACAGGGACCTCAGAGGGCCCGAGCAGTACTTC
.	TRBV19	TRBD1	TRBJ2-5	CASSTGQGRPRQETQYF	TGTGCCAGTAGTACGGGACAGGGTCGACCACGACAAGAGACCCAGTACTTC
.	TRBV19	.	TRBJ1-1	CASSIGGGAFF	TGTGCCAGTAGTATTGGAGGAGGAGCTTTCTTT
.	TRBV6-2/TRBV6-3	.	TRBJ1-1	CASSYFQGGTEAFF	TGTGCCAGCAGTTACTTCCAGGGTGGGACTGAAGCTTTCTTT
.	TRBV10-3	TRBD1	TRBJ1-1	CAISPGQGTLSAFF	TGTGCCATCAGTCCGGGACAGGGGACCCTGAGCGCTTTCTTT
.	TRBV28	.	TRBJ1-1	CASSLPGLQAEAFF	TGTGCCAGCAGCCTTCCGGGACTTCAGGCCGAAGCTTTCTTT
.	TRBV5-1	TRBD1	TRBJ2-7	CASSLKGTGGSYEQYF	TGCGCCAGCAGCTTGAAAGGGACAGGGGGCTCCTACGAGCAGTACTTC
.	TRBV7-9	TRBD1	TRBJ1-6	CASRGQGNSPLHF	TGTGCCAGTCGGGGACAGGGAAATTCACCCCTCCACTTT
.	TRBV5-1	TRBD2	TRBJ2-1	CASSLMGLAGDEQFF	TGCGCCAGCAGCTTGATGGGACTAGCGGGAGATGAGCAGTTCTTC
.	TRBV6-5	.	TRBJ1-5	CASSYKRYQPQHF	TGTGCCAGCAGTTACAAGAGGTATCAGCCCCAGCATTTT
.	TRBV5-1	TRBD2	TRBJ2-3	CASSLAGTSTDTQYF	TGCGCCAGCAGCTTAGCGGGGACTAGCACAGATACGCAGTATTTT
few	TRBV3-1/TRBV3-2	.	TRBJ1-3	CASSQGAGEGNTIYF	TGTGCCAGCAGCCAAGGTGCAGGCGAAGGAAACACCATATATTTT
.	TRBV27	.	TRBJ2-3	CASSLKAFATDTQYF	TGTGCCAGCAGTTTAAAAGCGTTTGCCACAGATACGCAGTATTTT
many	TRBV5-1	.	TRBJ1-3	CASSLTPTGESGNTIYF	TGCGCCAGCAGCCTCACTCCAACGGGGGAAAGTGGAAACACCATATATTTT
.	TRBV6-4	.	TRBJ1-1	CASSEDRNTEAFF	TGTGCCAGCAGTGAGGACAGGAACACTGAAGCTTTCTTT
many	TRBV27	.	TRBJ2-7	CASSLSRGTYEQYF	TGTGCCAGCAGTTTATCAAGGGGAACCTACGAGCAGTACTTC
.	TRBV28	.	TRBJ2-7	CASSLAGQLKLEQYF	TGTGCCAGCAGTTTGGCGGGACAGCTTAAGCTGGAGCAGTACTTC
.	TRBV7-6	TRBD2	TRBJ2-5	CASSLGAGSAETQYF	TGTGCCAGCAGCTTAGGAGCGGGGAGCGCAGAGACCCAGTACTTC
.	TRBV7-9	TRBD2	TRBJ2-2	CAAAFGTKNTGELFF	TGTGCCGCCGCTTTTGGGACTAAGAACACCGGGGAGCTGTTTTTT
once	TRBV29-1	TRBD2	TRBJ2-1	CSVLASGRNEQFF	TGCAGCGTTCTGGCTAGCGGGAGAAATGAGCAGTTCTTC
.	TRBV29-1	TRBD1	TRBJ1-1	CSVDTSQGAVAFF	TGCAGCGTTGATACGTCGCAGGGGGCGGTCGCTTTCTTT
.	TRBV12-3/TRBV12-4	TRBD1	TRBJ2-7	CASRQTGVYEQYF	TGTGCCAGCAGACAAACAGGGGTCTACGAGCAGTACTTC
.	TRBV4-2	TRBD2	TRBJ2-1	CASSRILAGGVDEQFF	TGTGCCAGCAGCCGAATACTAGCGGGAGGAGTGGATGAGCAGTTCTTC
.	TRBV4-1	TRBD1	TRBJ1-1	CASSRQDRPDTEAFF	TGCGCCAGCAGCCGACAGGACAGGCCGGACACTGAAGCTTTCTTT
once	TRBV2	TRBD1	TRBJ1-6	CASSAEGASYYNSPLHF	TGTGCCAGCAGTGCGGAGGGGGCGTCTTATTATAATTCACCCCTCCACTTT
once	TRBV11-2	.	TRBJ1-2	CASSLLRRRAYGYTF	TGTGCCAGCAGCTTATTAAGGAGGAGAGCCTATGGCTACACCTTC
.	TRBV12-5	.	TRBJ2-7	CASGPGGGSSYEQYF	TGTGCTAGTGGCCCCGGGGGAGGTAGCTCCTACGAGCAGTACTTC
.	TRBV27	.	TRBJ2-3	CASSPPVGADTQYF	TGTGCCAGCAGTCCCCCCGTAGGGGCAGATACGCAGTATTTT
.	TRBV28	TRBD1	TRBJ1-5	CASRLPGQGNQPQHF	TGTGCCAGCAGGCTACCGGGACAGGGCAATCAGCCCCAGCATTTT
.	TRBV6-6	.	TRBJ1-4	CASSNREGVEKLFF	TGTGCCAGTTCAAACAGGGAAGGGGTCGAAAAACTGTTTTTT
.	TRBV7-9	.	TRBJ2-7	CASSPRLRHEQYF	TGTGCCAGCAGCCCGAGACTACGCCACGAGCAGTACTTC
.	TRBV5-4	.	TRBJ2-2	CASSSWRATGELFF	TGTGCCAGCAGCTCATGGAGGGCCACCGGGGAGCTGTTTTTT
.	TRBV19	.	TRBJ1-5	CASSVINQPQHF	TGTGCCAGTAGTGTCATCAATCAGCCCCAGCATTTT
.	TRBV25-1	.	TRBJ2-3	CASCDHRQTSTDTQYF	TGTGCCAGCTGCGACCATCGACAGACCAGCACAGATACGCAGTATTTT
once	TRBV11-2	TRBD2	TRBJ2-4	CASRSLTLAGGTKNIQYF	TGTGCCAGCAGATCCCTTACCCTAGCGGGAGGGACCAAAAACATTCAGTACTTC
.	TRBV19	TRBD1	TRBJ1-1	CASSFLGQGATTEAFF	TGTGCCAGTAGTTTTCTGGGACAGGGGGCTACGACTGAAGCTTTCTTT
.	TRBV6-1	TRBD2	TRBJ2-5	CASSELAGSQETQYF	TGTGCCAGCAGTGAACTAGCGGGCTCCCAAGAGACCCAGTACTTC
few	TRBV19	TRBD2	TRBJ2-1	CASSARTSGSGYNEQFF	TGTGCCAGTAGTGCCCGGACTAGCGGGAGTGGGTACAATGAGCAGTTCTTC
.	TRBV12-3/TRBV12-4	TRBD1	TRBJ1-1	CASTRGPEAFF	TGTGCCAGCACCAGGGGGCCTGAAGCTTTCTTT
.	TRBV11-3	.	TRBJ1-4	CASSASGGGDEKLFF	TGTGCCAGCAGCGCCTCGGGGGGCGGTGATGAAAAACTGTTTTTT
.	TRBV28	.	TRBJ1-2	CASRIKLWGVGGYTF	TGTGCCAGCAGGATCAAACTGTGGGGGGTGGGAGGCTACACCTTC
.	TRBV27	.	TRBJ1-2	CASSPTGFYGYTF	TGTGCCAGCAGTCCCACAGGATTCTATGGCTACACCTTC
.	TRBV5-1	.	TRBJ1-4	CASSSKRDIAEKLFF	TGCGCCAGCAGCTCTAAACGGGACATTGCTGAAAAACTGTTTTTT
.	TRBV7-3	.	TRBJ2-1	CASSPSGLSSYNEQFF	TGTGCCAGCTCCCCCTCGGGGTTGAGCTCCTACAATGAGCAGTTCTTC
once	TRBV2	.	TRBJ2-5	CASSGGGKTQYF	TGTGCCAGCAGTGGGGGCGGAAAGACCCAGTACTTC
few	TRBV15	.	TRBJ1-4	CATSRGDFGEKLFF	TGTGCCACCAGCAGGGGGGACTTCGGCGAAAAACTGTTTTTT
.	TRBV28	TRBD1	TRBJ2-7	CASRDNRDRAWEQYF	TGTGCCAGCAGAGATAACCGGGACAGGGCCTGGGAGCAGTACTTC
.	TRBV30	.	TRBJ1-5	CAWNPISGWKNQPQHF	TGTGCCTGGAACCCGATCTCAGGGTGGAAGAATCAGCCCCAGCATTTT
.	TRBV9	TRBD1	TRBJ1-1	CASSGGQGEAFF	TGTGCCAGCAGCGGCGGACAGGGGGAAGCTTTCTTT
once	TRBV18	.	TRBJ1-4	CASSPLDGEKLFF	TGTGCCAGCTCACCTCTAGACGGCGAAAAACTGTTTTTT